These 19 T cell receptor beta chains came from one sample sequenced in a study of neurological immune-mediated disorders. Time point of the sample: longitudinal time-point 1 (baseline). TCRdb fed the 5' RACE reads into MiXCR, producing one record per CDR3 protein. Of about 49,000 distinct CDR3 sequences in the sample, over 8% are singletons; the top ten hold under 2%. The sample was PBMCs. The origin of the receptors is a woman in her forties in good health.

This clonotype was detected many times. V is TRBV7-9 and J is TRBJ2-7; D gene ambiguous. This CDR3 contains 11 residues. V lost 5 bases and J lost 6, with 8 bases in between. Germline CDR1 and CDR2: SEHNR and FQNEAQ (reference sequence). CDR3 bases: TGTGCCAGCAGCCCATTGAGCGAGCAGTACTTC. Protein: CASSPLSEQYF.

This clonotype showed up many times. The gene calls are TRBV12-3 or TRBV12-4 and TRBJ2-1; 13 bases match TRBD2. The CDR3 spans 15 residues. The ends lost 5 bases at V and 6 bases at J; junction bases unmatched: 4. CDR3 bases: TGTGCCAGCAGTCAGACTAGCGGGAGGACCAATGAGCAGTTCTTC. Translated: CASSQTSGRTNEQFF.

This clonotype was counted at least ten times. J is TRBJ2-2 and V is TRBV7-6; perhaps TRBD1 as D (6 bases). Trimming pared 7 bases from V and 5 bases from J, leaving 20 bases between. Germline lookup yields CDR1 SGHVS and CDR2 FNYEAQ. The CDR3 consists of 16 residues. The CDR3 reads CASTGLAGEVTGELFF. CDR3 DNA sequence: TGTGCCAGCACCGGCCTGGCAGGGGAAGTGACCGGGGAGCTGTTTTTT.

The genes are TRBV7-2 and TRBJ2-3, with D possibly matching TRBD2 (7 bases). CDR1 SGHTA and CDR2 FQGNSA come from the germline V gene. Trimming cost V 5 bases and J 3 bases, with 18 bases left between them. This CDR3 comprises 16 residues. CDR3 DNA sequence: TGTACCAGCAGCCAGGGGATGGGAGGGCCGACAGATACGCAGTATTTT. It encodes CTSSQGMGGPTDTQYF.

This clonotype was counted ten times or more. The V gene is TRBV4-2, the J gene TRBJ2-3; the D gene is possibly TRBD1 (5 bases). The V end was cut by 1 base, the J end by 5 bases, with 16 bases between. The germline V gene has CDR1 LGHNA and CDR2 YNFKEQ. The CDR3 sequence is 16 residues long. This CDR3 reads CASSQAAGISQDTQYF. The CDR3 DNA follows: TGTGCCAGCAGCCAAGCAGCAGGGATTTCCCAAGATACGCAGTATTTT.

This clonotype was found many times. This sequence joins TRBV12-3 or TRBV12-4 and TRBJ1-5; TRBD1 is a possible D gene (6 bases). The V end was cut by 5 bases, the J end by 6 bases, with 17 bases between. The CDR3 is 15 residues long. In DNA, the CDR3 is TGTGCCAGCAGTGGTAATGGGGGGGCGAGTCAGCCCCAGCATTTT. Amino acids: CASSGNGGASQPQHF.

This clonotype was seen repeatedly, ten times or more. The chain employs TRBV20-1 and TRBJ2-1; a weak D match, TRBD2 (5 bases). The V end was cut by 0 bases, the J end by 4 bases, with 10 bases between. CDR3 length: 14 residues. The germline gives CDR1 DFQATT, CDR2 SNEGSKA (reference sequence). The CDR3 sequence is CSARDSSGYNEQFF. As DNA, the CDR3 is TGCAGTGCTAGAGACTCCTCGGGGTACAATGAGCAGTTCTTC.

The sample holds many counts of this clonotype. V usage is TRBV9 and J usage is TRBJ2-1; possible D gene TRBD2, 5 bases. Trimming shortened V by 0 bases and J by 3 bases, and 19 bases separated the two germline ends. Germline assignment: CDR1 SGDLS and CDR2 YYNGEE. The CDR3 contains 18 residues. DNA of the CDR3: TGTGCCAGCAGCGTAGGTCAGAACCCGGACGGGGACTACAATGAGCAGTTCTTC. Its protein product is CASSVGQNPDGDYNEQFF.

CDR3 nucleotide sequence: TGTGCCAGCAGCTTTGAAAGATTAGCGGGAAAGCCAAAGCAGTTCTTC. This gives the protein CASSFERLAGKPKQFF. The V and J genes are TRBV6-1 and TRBJ2-1, with 8 positions matching TRBD2. The germline CDR1 and CDR2 sequences are MNHNS and SASEGT. The CDR3 length is 16 residues. With V trimmed by 6 bases and J by 11 bases, 18 bases remained unmatched.

This clonotype was seen ten or more times. J is TRBJ2-2 and V is TRBV5-6, with 8 bases matching TRBD1. The CDR3 extends over 13 amino acids. Per germline, CDR1 SGHDT and CDR2 YYEEEE. V lost 6 bases and J lost 5; bases outside the gene matches: 3. The CDR3 DNA is TGTGCCAGCACCTGGGACAGGACCGGGGAGCTGTTTTTT. It yields the protein CASTWDRTGELFF.

The sample holds many counts of this clonotype. The V call is TRBV24-1, the J call TRBJ2-1; D unresolved. This CDR3 has 12 residues. The V gene's germline CDR1 is KGHDR and CDR2 SFDVKD. V lost 5 bases and J 6 bases, leaving 7 bases between the germline ends. CDR3 amino acids: CATSGEANEQFF. The CDR3 DNA reads as TGTGCCACCAGTGGGGAAGCCAATGAGCAGTTCTTC.

This clonotype was counted ten times or more. The CDR3 reads CASTFSGGAGETQYF. Written as DNA, the CDR3 is TGTGCCAGCACCTTTAGCGGGGGGGCCGGAGAGACCCAGTACTTC. The chain employs TRBV5-6 and TRBJ2-5; 11 positions agree with TRBD2. After removal of 6 bases from V and 4 bases from J, the junction contained 8 bases not matched to a gene. The CDR3 covers 15 residues. Germline V gene sequence: CDR1 SGHDT, CDR2 YYEEEE.

This clonotype was counted at least ten times. The chain has TRBV7-2 and TRBJ2-4; D remains ambiguous. V lost 2 bases and J lost 9, with 17 bases in between. The V gene's germline CDR1 is SGHTA and CDR2 FQGNSA. CDR3 length equals 15 residues. The CDR3 DNA sequence: TGTGCCAGCAGCTTAACTCAATACCCTTATGGCATTCAGTACTTC. This encodes CASSLTQYPYGIQYF.

This clonotype was recorded many times. This chain uses TRBV10-3 with TRBJ1-1; D perhaps matches TRBD1 (6 bases). The germline V gene encodes CDR1 ENHRY and CDR2 SYGVKD. The CDR3 loop spans 15 amino acids. Trimming stripped 2 bases from V and 0 bases from J, with 10 bases between. This chain's CDR3 is CAISEPTGVNTEAFF. Here the CDR3 DNA reads TGTGCCATCAGTGAGCCGACAGGAGTGAACACTGAAGCTTTCTTT.

Many counts were recorded for this clonotype. The chain joins TRBV5-6 to TRBJ1-5; D may be TRBD1 (6 bases). Per germline, CDR1 SGHDT and CDR2 YYEEEE. This CDR3 is built from 14 residues. The ends were cut back, 4 bases at V and 1 base at J, with 9 bases in the middle. Here the CDR3 reads CASSRGQSNQPQHF. As DNA, the CDR3 is TGTGCCAGCAGCCGTGGACAGAGCAATCAGCCCCAGCATTTT.

This clonotype has a count of ten or more. The V gene is TRBV7-3, the J gene TRBJ2-5; 13 nucleotides match TRBD2. This CDR3 comprises 16 residues. V lost 5 bases to trimming and J lost 5 bases; unmatched junction nucleotides: 8. Germline CDR1 SGHTA, CDR2 FQGTGA. The CDR3 coding sequence is TGTGCCAGCAGCCCAAGGACTAGCGGGAGAGGGGAGACCCAGTACTTC. Amino acids: CASSPRTSGRGETQYF.

This clonotype was seen many times. CDR3 nucleotide sequence: TGTGCCAGCAGCTATGTAAGGAACGAGCAGTACTTC. Translating it yields CASSYVRNEQYF. V is TRBV7-2 and J is TRBJ2-7; the D is unclear. The CDR3 loop spans 12 amino acids. V shed 4 bases and J shed 5 bases, with 9 bases lying between them. Looked up from germline, CDR1 is SGHTA and CDR2 is FQGNSA.

This chain links TRBV12-3 or TRBV12-4 with TRBJ2-6; D remains ambiguous. This CDR3 has 15 amino acids. Trimming left V 5 bases short and J 3 bases short, with 11 bases between. Here the CDR3 reads CASSRLGYGANVLTF. The CDR3, as DNA: TGTGCCAGCAGTAGACTGGGATATGGGGCCAACGTCCTGACTTTC.

The table lists this clonotype with many counts. The V and J genes are TRBV12-3 or TRBV12-4 and TRBJ2-3, with 7 bases that match TRBD2. CDR3 length: 15 amino acids. The V and J ends lost 6 bases and 5 bases, in that order; junction bases with no gene match: 11. CDR3 region: CASRTTSDPRDTQYF. The CDR3 nucleotides read TGTGCCAGCAGGACTACTAGCGACCCGAGAGATACGCAGTATTTT.